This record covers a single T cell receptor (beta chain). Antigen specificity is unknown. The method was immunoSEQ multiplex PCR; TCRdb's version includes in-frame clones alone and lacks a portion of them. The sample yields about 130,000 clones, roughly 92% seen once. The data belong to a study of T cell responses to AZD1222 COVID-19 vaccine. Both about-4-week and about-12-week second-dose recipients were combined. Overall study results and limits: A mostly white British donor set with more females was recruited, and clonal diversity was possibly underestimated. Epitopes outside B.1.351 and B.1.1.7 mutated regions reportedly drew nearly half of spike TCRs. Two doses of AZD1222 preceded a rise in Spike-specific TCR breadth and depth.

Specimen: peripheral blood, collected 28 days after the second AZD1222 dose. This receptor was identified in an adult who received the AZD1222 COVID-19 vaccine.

DNA for the CDR3: TGTGCCAGCAGTGAAGCGCAAGCAGGTTCGCAGTACTTC. Translated: CASSEAQAGSQYF. The V call is TRBV6-1, the J call TRBJ2-4; D unresolved. Germline CDR1 MNHNS, CDR2 SASEGT. The CDR3 is 13 residues long. Trimming took off 0 bases at V and 13 bases at J, with 13 bases between the two ends.